The subject of this entry is one T cell receptor beta chain. What it binds is not known. TCRdb used MiXCR to reprocess the reads, holding one entry per CDR3 protein. The top ten hold roughly 2.8% of the sample, which has 740,000 or so distinct CDR3 sequences, 35% seen once. The data were taken from a study of T cell repertoires in cytomegalovirus infection. Study conclusions and caveats: Dominant in the ex vivo response were TCR beta clonotypes restricted by HLA-C and specific for CMV.

With 2 bases removed from V and 1 base from J, the gap between germline ends came to 8 bases. The CDR3 length is 14 residues. The germline V gene encodes CDR1 SEHNR and CDR2 FQNEAQ (reference sequence). This receptor was identified in a human donor in good health (CMV status not recorded). Some clones in this sample may be carry-over from other donors' samples. The chain combines TRBV7-9 with TRBJ2-5; D unresolved. Sequenced: PBMCs. CDR3 bases: TGTGCCAGCAGCTTATCGTCAGTCCAAGAGACCCAGTACTTC. Its protein is CASSLSSVQETQYF.